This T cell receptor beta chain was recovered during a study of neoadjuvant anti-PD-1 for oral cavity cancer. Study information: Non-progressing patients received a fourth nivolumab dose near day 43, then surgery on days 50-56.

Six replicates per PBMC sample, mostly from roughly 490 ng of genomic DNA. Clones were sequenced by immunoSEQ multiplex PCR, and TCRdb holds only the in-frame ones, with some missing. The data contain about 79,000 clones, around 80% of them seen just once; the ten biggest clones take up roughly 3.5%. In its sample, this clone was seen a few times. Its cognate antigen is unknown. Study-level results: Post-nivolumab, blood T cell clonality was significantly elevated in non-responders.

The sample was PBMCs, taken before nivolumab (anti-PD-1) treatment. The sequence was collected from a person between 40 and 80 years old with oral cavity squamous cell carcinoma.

The CDR3 DNA sequence: TGTGCCAGCAGTGCCCCGGGGGGGACAGGGGGCATTGGGGCCAACGTCCTGACTTTC. As protein: CASSAPGGTGGIGANVLTF. The rearrangement links TRBV6-1 to TRBJ2-6; 12 nucleotides match TRBD1. In germline, CDR1 is MNHNS, CDR2 SASEGT. The CDR3 is 19 amino acids. V shed 4 bases and J 3 bases; nucleotides not matched to a gene: 10.